This passage covers 19 T cell receptor beta chains from one sample sequenced in a study of OX40 agonist ivuxolimab in advanced cancers. Libraries were made using the immunoSEQ multiplex PCR assay. In TCRdb, the immuneACCESS table is reduced to in-frame sequences with V and J assigned. These tables do not hold every clone; where another copy was compared, an unresolved V gene accounts for under half, and the others remain unexplained. The sample table records tens of thousands of clones; 84% of these occur just once. Around 0.8% of the sample is held by the ten biggest clonotypes. The sample here was CD4+ or CD8+ T cells sorted from blood, taken in a trial of the OX40 agonist ivuxolimab. These receptors came from an adult with an advanced solid tumor such as melanoma, head and neck, liver or kidney cancer.

This clone has a single count. The chain has TRBV30 and TRBJ1-1; a weak D match, TRBD1 (5 bases). In germline, CDR1 is GTSNPN, CDR2 SVGIG (reference sequence). The CDR3 loop spans 14 amino acids. Trimming cost V 3 bases and J 4 bases, with 15 bases left between them. The CDR3 DNA reads TGTGCCTGGAGCGTTAGTGGGGGAGGCACTGAAGCTTTCTTT. It specifies CAWSVSGGGTEAFF.

The chain is built from TRBV11-2 and TRBJ1-1; D call uncertain. The CDR3 covers 13 residues. CDR1 is SGHAT and CDR2 is FQNNGV in the germline V gene. The ends were cut back, 6 bases at V and 8 bases at J, with 16 bases in the middle. CDR3 in DNA: TGTGCCAGCAGTCTTGGACGGGCTGGCGAAGCTTTCTTT. Its translation: CASSLGRAGEAFF.

The chain uses TRBV28 and TRBJ1-2; weak D call: TRBD1 (6 bases). Trimming removed 6 bases from V and 4 bases from J, with 12 bases in between. CDR3 length: 13 residues. Germline CDR1 and CDR2: MDHEN and SYDVKM. The CDR3, as DNA: TGTGCCAGCAGACCACAGGGCCCCTATGGCTACACCTTC. Translated, it gives CASRPQGPYGYTF.

This chain uses TRBV28 with TRBJ2-7; 8 nucleotides agree with TRBD2. The CDR3 contains 14 residues. Germline assignment: CDR1 MDHEN and CDR2 SYDVKM. V lost 6 bases, J lost 3 bases, and 7 bases stayed unmatched. The CDR3 spells CASSIAGNFYEQYF. The CDR3 DNA follows: TGTGCCAGCAGCATAGCGGGAAATTTCTACGAGCAGTACTTC. The variable domain in full, with the rest retrieved from reference TRBV28 and TRBJ2-7, is DVKVTQSSRYLVKRTGEKVFLECVQDMDHENMFWYRQDPGLGLRLIYFSYDVKMKEKGDIPEGYSVSREKKERFSLILESASTNQTSMYLCASSIAGNFYEQYFGPGTRLTVT.

The V gene is TRBV16, the J gene TRBJ2-7, with D perhaps TRBD1 or TRBD2 (5 bases each). With 2 bases removed from V and 6 bases from J, the gap between germline ends came to 14 bases. This CDR3 is 14 amino acids long. Germline CDR1 reads KGHSY; CDR2 reads FQNENV. The CDR3 sequence is CASSQTRGRGEQYF. As DNA, the CDR3 is TGTGCCAGCAGCCAAACCCGGGGAAGGGGCGAGCAGTACTTC.

The chain combines TRBV10-1 with TRBJ1-1, with D possibly being TRBD1 (5 bases). Deletions cut 9 bases from V and 3 bases from J, with 35 bases between. CDR1 WNHNN and CDR2 SYGVQD come from the germline V gene (reference sequence). The CDR3 is made up of 20 amino acids. The CDR3 bases are TGCGCCAGTTCACCCGGGGCAGGGTCCCCCTTTGATGAGATGCACACTGAAGCTTTCTTT. Its protein product is CASSPGAGSPFDEMHTEAFF.

Regarding this clone: The limits of the CDR3 on the DNA are not certain, so only TCRdb's listed CDR3 is given. V gene TRBV15 combines with J gene TRBJ2-3. Per germline, CDR1 LNHNV and CDR2 YYDKDF (reference sequence). The CDR3 totals 16 residues, both ends included. This CDR3 is CATSIFGAGAADTQYF.

The chain joins TRBV6-1 to TRBJ2-5; a weak D match, TRBD2 (5 bases). CDR1 is MNHNS, CDR2 SASEGT, per germline. The CDR3 is 15 amino acids. The V end was cut by 3 bases, the J end by 5 bases, with 16 bases between. CDR3 nucleotides: TGTGCCAGCAGTGACGATTGGGAGAAGGAGGAGACCCAGTACTTC. Amino acid sequence: CASSDDWEKEETQYF.

V is TRBV19 and J is TRBJ2-3; 8 bases map to TRBD1. Per germline, CDR1 LNHDA and CDR2 SQIVND (reference sequence). The CDR3 consists of 17 residues. The J segment lost 2 bases and the V segment lost 6 bases, leaving 13 bases of the junction unmatched. CDR3 in DNA: TGTGCCAGTAGCGACAGGGGCATATTAATTTCCACAGATACGCAGTATTTT. The encoded protein is CASSDRGILISTDTQYF. Complete variable domain (other parts from reference TRBV19 and TRBJ2-3): DGGITQSPKYLFRKEGQNVTLSCEQNLNHDAMYWYRQDPGQGLRLIYYSQIVNDFQKGDIAEGYSVSREKKESFPLTVTSAQKNPTAFYLCASSDRGILISTDTQYFGPGTRLTVL.

The gene calls are TRBV18 and TRBJ2-7; 7 bases fit TRBD2. Germline CDR1 and CDR2: KGHSH and LQKENI. Losses at the gene ends were 3 bases for V and 3 bases for J; bases not matched to a gene: 2. The CDR3 length is 13 residues. This CDR3 is CASSPWGGYEQYF. CDR3 in DNA: TGTGCCAGCTCACCCTGGGGGGGCTACGAGCAGTACTTC.

A word on this clone: Other DNA sequences within the sample encode an identical CDR3. The rearrangement joins TRBV2 to TRBJ2-7, with D perhaps assigned TRBD1 or TRBD2 (5 bases each). Trimming shortened V by 3 bases and J by 4 bases, and 7 bases separated the two germline ends. Germline V gene lookup returns CDR1 SNHLY and CDR2 FYNNEI. The CDR3 has 12 residues. The chain's CDR3 is CASSDGGYEQYF. The CDR3 DNA sequence: TGTGCCAGCAGTGATGGGGGATACGAGCAGTACTTC.

This rearrangement joins TRBV7-2 to TRBJ2-4; 11 bases align to TRBD1. The CDR3 is made up of 14 amino acids. Trimming removed 4 bases from V and 9 bases from J; junction bases left unmatched: 5. From germline, CDR1 is SGHTA and CDR2 FQGNSA. The CDR3 reads CASSSLGTGGIQYF. The CDR3 DNA follows: TGTGCCAGCAGCTCCTTAGGGACAGGGGGCATTCAGTACTTC.

This clone was observed a single time. V and J are TRBV29-1 and TRBJ2-3; D call uncertain. The germline CDR1 and CDR2 sequences are SQVTM and ANQGSEA. Trimming took 6 bases from V and 2 from J, leaving 15 bases between them. This CDR3 comprises 14 residues. CDR3 amino acids: CSVSLRANTDTQYF. CDR3 coding DNA: TGCAGCGTGTCACTTCGGGCAAACACAGATACGCAGTATTTT.

The chain uses TRBV9 and TRBJ2-3; D unclear. CDR1 is SGDLS and CDR2 is YYNGEE in the germline V gene. This CDR3 is built from 14 residues. V gave up 4 bases and J gave up 2 bases, with 11 bases separating them. Here the CDR3 DNA reads TGTGCCAGCAGCCTTCTCGACGACACAGATACGCAGTATTTT. The encoded protein is CASSLLDDTDTQYF.

Notes on this clone: At one of its ends the junction is not consistent with the germline gene, which may arise from a read error. V is TRBV5-1 and J is TRBJ2-1; 8 bases are a match to TRBD1. Germline CDR1 SGHRS, CDR2 YFSETQ. CDR3 size: 17 residues. The CDR3: CANSKGSTGTGYNEQFF. CDR3 DNA: TGCGCCAACAGCAAGGGGTCCACCGGGACAGGATACAATGAGCAGTTCTTC.

The chain combines TRBV5-1 with TRBJ2-1; 10 bases are shared with TRBD2. After removal of 1 base from V and 0 bases from J, the junction contained 7 bases not matched to a gene. The length of the CDR3 is 18 residues. Germline CDR1 is SGHRS and CDR2 is YFSETQ. The CDR3 loop is CASSLRAGGPGSYNEQFF. The DNA for the CDR3 is TGCGCCAGCAGCTTGAGAGCGGGAGGGCCTGGCTCCTACAATGAGCAGTTCTTC.

The chain carries TRBV5-1 and TRBJ2-1; 13 nucleotides line up with TRBD2. CDR3 length: 18 residues. The germline gives CDR1 SGHRS, CDR2 YFSETQ. V shed 4 bases, J shed 7 bases, and the junction held 14 bases outside the gene matches. The CDR3 bases are TGCGCCAGCAGCAAGACACTAGCGGGAGGGCCTCGAGGTAATGAGCAGTTCTTC. As protein: CASSKTLAGGPRGNEQFF. Complete variable domain (other parts from reference TRBV5-1 and TRBJ2-1): KAGVTQTPRYLIKTRGQQVTLSCSPISGHRSVSWYQQTPGQGLQFLFEYFSETQRNKGNFPGRFSGRQFSNSRSEMNVSTLELGDSALYLCASSKTLAGGPRGNEQFFGPGTRLTVL.

The chain couples TRBV4-1 to TRBJ2-5, with 14 bases identical to TRBD2. From germline, CDR1 is MGHRA and CDR2 YSYEKL. With 4 bases clipped from V and 2 bases from J, the junction kept 6 bases outside the gene matches. The CDR3 is 17 amino acids. In DNA, the CDR3 is TGCGCCAGCAGCCGCGGGACTAGCGGGAGCCTTCAAGAGACCCAGTACTTC. Translating gives CASSRGTSGSLQETQYF.

The rearrangement joins TRBV5-4 to TRBJ1-1; TRBD1 matches 7 bases. The V and J ends lost 1 base and 4 bases, in that order; junction bases with no gene match: 4. Germline V lookup: CDR1 SGHNT, CDR2 YYREEE (reference sequence). This CDR3 comprises 14 residues. CDR3 in amino acids: CASSLQGVGTEAFF. The CDR3 DNA reads as TGTGCCAGCAGCTTGCAGGGGGTAGGCACTGAAGCTTTCTTT.